The 30 T cell receptor beta chains below all came from one sample that was sequenced in a study of T cells in Graves' hyperthyroidism and ophthalmopathy. What was amplified from RNA transcripts were TCR beta CDR3 regions. During a first-round RT-PCR of the TCR CDR3, the HTBI primer set was used. TCRdb ran MiXCR on the multiplex PCR reads and lists one entry per CDR3 protein. The sample has around 360,000 distinct CDR3 sequences, around 15% seen once; the top ten hold roughly a fifth. The material sequenced was blood. These receptors were taken from a woman in her fifties or sixties with Graves' ophthalmopathy.

This chain uses TRBV7-3 with TRBJ2-1; tentative D call: TRBD2 (6 bases). V lost 5 bases and J 2 bases, leaving 16 bases between the germline ends. Germline assignment: CDR1 SGHTA and CDR2 FQGTGA. The CDR3 extends over 16 amino acids. CDR3 nucleotide sequence: TGTGCCAGCAGCCCCTCGCCGGGGGTAACCTACAATGAGCAGTTCTTC. Protein product: CASSPSPGVTYNEQFF.

This clonotype has just a few counts. V usage is TRBV5-1 and J usage is TRBJ2-1; 7 nucleotides match TRBD2. V was pared by 0 bases and J by 2 bases, with 8 bases of the junction left unmatched. This CDR3 spans 17 amino acids. Germline V lookup: CDR1 SGHRS, CDR2 YFSETQ. The CDR3 DNA follows: TGCGCCAGCAGCTTGGAGGCCGGGCTAGCGGCCTACAATGAGCAGTTCTTC. Translating it yields CASSLEAGLAAYNEQFF.

A few counts support this clonotype. The chain uses TRBV19 and TRBJ1-2; unclear D gene. CDR1 and CDR2 (germline): LNHDA, SQIVND (reference sequence). CDR3 length equals 13 residues. V was shortened by 9 bases and J by 4 bases, with 15 bases between the two germline ends. The CDR3 coding sequence is TGTGCCAGCTCAACCGACTTTGTCTATGGCTACACCTTC. As protein: CASSTDFVYGYTF.

This clonotype was seen repeatedly, ten times or more. The chain combines TRBV30 with TRBJ2-1; D ambiguous. Germline-derived CDR1 and CDR2 are GTSNPN and SVGIG (reference sequence). Trimming removed 1 base from V and 3 bases from J, with 10 bases in between. The CDR3 is 14 residues long. The CDR3 DNA reads as TGTGCCTGGAGTGAAGTGGGGTACTACAATGAGCAGTTCTTC. It specifies CAWSEVGYYNEQFF.

This clonotype was recorded a few times. V gene TRBV3-1 combines with J gene TRBJ2-2; 10 bases map to TRBD1. The CDR3 length is 17 residues. The V gene end was trimmed by 1 base and the J gene end by 4 bases; junction bases not matched to a gene: 6. Per germline, CDR1 LGHDT and CDR2 YNNKEL (reference sequence). The CDR3 DNA reads as TGTGCCAGCAGCCAAGGTCGACAGGGGGCGCGCACCGGGGAGCTGTTTTTT. Its protein product is CASSQGRQGARTGELFF.

Many counts were recorded for this clonotype. CDR3 residues: CASSSAWTSGSHEQYF. In DNA, the CDR3 is TGTGCCAGCAGCTCGGCATGGACTAGCGGGAGCCACGAGCAGTACTTC. This chain links TRBV11-2 with TRBJ2-7, with TRBD2 matching 13 bases. The germline V gene encodes CDR1 SGHAT and CDR2 FQNNGV. The CDR3 consists of 16 residues. V was pared by 4 bases and J by 5 bases, with 8 bases of the junction left unmatched.

This clonotype appeared many times. This sequence joins TRBV6-1 and TRBJ1-2, with 11 nucleotides matching TRBD1. J gave up 6 bases and V 6 bases, and 0 bases lay outside the gene matches. This CDR3 has 12 residues. Germline loops: CDR1 MNHNS, CDR2 SASEGT. The CDR3 region is CASRGQGDGYTF. The DNA for the CDR3 is TGTGCCAGCAGGGGACAGGGGGATGGCTACACCTTC.

V usage is TRBV6-1 and J usage is TRBJ1-1; D call uncertain. The CDR3 sequence is 13 residues long. CDR1 and CDR2 from the germline V gene are MNHNS and SASEGT. The ends were cut back, 6 bases at V and 5 bases at J, with 13 bases in the middle. CDR3 sequence: CASRVLGNTEAFF. Written as DNA, the CDR3 is TGTGCCAGCAGGGTCTTGGGGAATACTGAAGCTTTCTTT.

This clonotype was seen a handful of times. The chain employs TRBV12-3 or TRBV12-4 and TRBJ1-4; D unresolved. V dropped 1 base and J dropped 7 bases, with 16 bases sitting between them. There are 16 residues in the CDR3. The CDR3 region has the DNA TGTGCCAGCAGTTTAGGAGTTGGACCCAGAACTGAAAAACTGTTTTTT. Its protein product is CASSLGVGPRTEKLFF.

The chain links TRBV12-3 or TRBV12-4 to TRBJ1-1; D is undetermined. The V end was cut by 5 bases, the J end by 1 base, with 8 bases between. The CDR3 extends over 13 amino acids. CDR3 sequence reads: CASSPKANTEAFF. For the CDR3, the DNA is TGTGCCAGCAGTCCCAAGGCGAACACTGAAGCTTTCTTT.

There are many counts of this clonotype. The J gene is TRBJ2-7, the V gene TRBV28; 8 bases fit TRBD2. CDR3 size: 15 residues. Looked up from germline, CDR1 is MDHEN and CDR2 is SYDVKM. V trimming: 4 bases; J trimming: 2 bases; junction bases outside the gene matches: 7. DNA of the CDR3: TGTGCCAGCAGTTCTCCGCGGGAGGCAACCTACGAGCAGTACTTC. It specifies CASSSPREATYEQYF.

This clonotype was counted only a few times. This chain links TRBV6-2 or TRBV6-3 with TRBJ1-3; 8 bases are shared with TRBD1. Trimming cost V 2 bases and J 3 bases; bases outside gene matches: 9. The germline gives CDR1 MNHEY, CDR2 SVGEGT. This CDR3 is built from 17 residues. CDR3 protein: CASSYGPGQADGNTIYF. CDR3 bases: TGTGCCAGCAGTTACGGGCCGGGACAGGCAGATGGAAACACCATATATTTT.

This rearrangement joins TRBV20-1 to TRBJ2-7; possible D gene TRBD1, 6 bases. The CDR3 length is 14 residues. CDR1 is DFQATT and CDR2 is SNEGSKA in the germline V gene (reference sequence). Trimming left V 5 bases short and J 1 base short, with 15 bases between. Written as DNA, the CDR3 is TGCAGTGCTTACCGGGACACGCAATCCTACGAGCAGTACTTC. It codes for CSAYRDTQSYEQYF.

This clonotype was detected many times. The chain recombines TRBV20-1 with TRBJ2-7, with 14 bases matching TRBD2. The CDR3 runs 15 residues. Germline CDR1 DFQATT, CDR2 SNEGSKA (reference sequence). Trimming removed 3 bases from V and 6 bases from J; junction bases left unmatched: 7. CDR3 amino acids: CSASPGLAGALEQYF. As DNA, the CDR3 is TGCAGTGCTAGTCCGGGACTAGCGGGAGCCCTCGAGCAGTACTTC.

This clonotype turned up a few times. The V and J genes are TRBV7-2 and TRBJ2-7, with TRBD2 matching 8 bases. The CDR3 consists of 16 residues. Germline V gives CDR1 SGHTA, CDR2 FQGNSA. Unmatched junction bases numbered 9, after V lost 1 base and J lost 4 bases. Here the CDR3 reads CASSLEGGRPPYEQYF. CDR3 sequence (DNA): TGTGCCAGCAGCTTAGAAGGCGGGAGGCCCCCATACGAGCAGTACTTC.

As for this clonotype: A read error may explain this, as a much larger clone is one base away. The chain has TRBV3-1 and TRBJ2-1; D unresolved. V was cut by 3 bases and J by 7 bases, with 7 bases left in between. Germline V CDR1 and CDR2: LGHDT, YNNKEL (reference sequence). This CDR3 region has 12 residues. DNA for the CDR3: TGTGCCAGCAGCCAGACACGAAATGAGCAGTTCTTC. Encoded protein: CASSQTRNEQFF.

The sample holds one count of this clonotype. The V and J genes are TRBV10-3 and TRBJ1-1; 7 bases fit TRBD1. Germline CDR1 ENHRY, CDR2 SYGVKD. The trim removed 8 bases at V and 5 bases at J, leaving 14 bases unmatched. This CDR3 has 15 residues. The CDR3 region has the DNA TGTGCCATCGCGGGGGCAGGGGGTAAGGGTACTGAAGCTTTCTTT. Translating it yields CAIAGAGGKGTEAFF.

This clonotype showed up many times. The junction does not match germline at one end; this may be a read error. The V gene is TRBV11-2, the J gene TRBJ1-5, with D possibly TRBD1 on 6 matching bases. The CDR3 consists of 15 residues. CDR1 and CDR2 from the germline V gene are SGHAT and FQNNGV. The CDR3 DNA follows: TGTGCCAGCAGCGTAGAAGGGGGTCTGAATCAGCCCCAGCATTTT. Its protein product is CASSVEGGLNQPQHF.

The J gene is TRBJ2-1, the V gene TRBV20-1; 9 bases agree with TRBD2. The V gene's germline CDR1 is DFQATT and CDR2 SNEGSKA (reference sequence). There are 12 residues in the CDR3. V dropped 3 bases and J dropped 7; count of bases not matched to a gene: 1. The CDR3 reads CSARAGGNEQFF. For the CDR3, the DNA is TGCAGTGCTAGGGCGGGAGGGAATGAGCAGTTCTTC.

This clonotype appeared many times. The CDR3, as DNA: TGCGCCAGCAGTCCCGGAGAGGGCACAGATACGCAGTATTTT. Amino acid sequence: CASSPGEGTDTQYF. The V and J genes are TRBV5-1 and TRBJ2-3; D unclear. CDR3 length: 14 amino acids. Trimming left V 5 bases short and J 1 base short, with 11 bases between. Germline assignment: CDR1 SGHRS and CDR2 YFSETQ. The full variable domain, its missing parts supplied by reference TRBV5-1 and TRBJ2-3, is KAGVTQTPRYLIKTRGQQVTLSCSPISGHRSVSWYQQTPGQGLQFLFEYFSETQRNKGNFPGRFSGRQFSNSRSEMNVSTLELGDSALYLCASSPGEGTDTQYFGPGTRLTVL.

This clonotype was picked up many times. The chain joins TRBV12-3 or TRBV12-4 to TRBJ2-7, with D hard to call. Trimming pared 6 bases from V and 6 bases from J, leaving 18 bases between. The CDR3 totals 14 residues. The CDR3 loop is CASSLFGRVGEQYF. The CDR3 DNA sequence: TGTGCCAGCAGCCTGTTTGGAAGGGTGGGCGAGCAGTACTTC.

Ten or more counts support this clonotype. This chain uses TRBV30 with TRBJ2-7, with 9 bases fitting TRBD1. Germline-derived CDR1 and CDR2 are GTSNPN and SVGIG (reference sequence). The J segment lost 6 bases and the V segment lost 1 base, leaving 1 base of the junction unmatched. The CDR3 contains 12 residues. This CDR3 is CAWSDRGREQYF. Here the CDR3 DNA reads TGTGCCTGGAGTGACAGGGGGCGCGAGCAGTACTTC.

In its sample, this clonotype was seen many times. The genes are TRBV6-2 or TRBV6-3 and TRBJ1-6; 7 bases agree with TRBD1. Germline loops: CDR1 MNHEY, CDR2 SVGEGT. The CDR3 covers 11 residues. Unmatched junction bases numbered 2, after V lost 2 bases and J lost 16 bases. The CDR3: CASSYGTELHF. Written as DNA, the CDR3 is TGTGCCAGCAGTTACGGGACAGAGCTCCACTTT.

This clonotype was seen ten or more times. The chain combines TRBV12-3 or TRBV12-4 with TRBJ2-6, with 8 nucleotides matching TRBD1. The CDR3 consists of 18 residues. After removal of 5 bases from V and 0 bases from J, the junction contained 9 bases not matched to a gene. CDR3 nucleotide sequence: TGTGCCAGCAGTCCAAGACAGGGGCTAGGCTCTGGGGCCAACGTCCTGACTTTC. This gives the protein CASSPRQGLGSGANVLTF.

This clonotype was found many times. The chain couples TRBV12-3 or TRBV12-4 to TRBJ2-7; D is perhaps TRBD1 or TRBD2 (5 bases each). Trimming removed 6 bases from V and 0 bases from J, with 12 bases in between. This CDR3 has 14 amino acids. The CDR3 loop is CASSAGTASYEQYF. In DNA form, the CDR3 reads TGTGCCAGCAGCGCCGGGACGGCCTCCTACGAGCAGTACTTC.

This clonotype was seen a handful of times. V gene TRBV5-5 combines with J gene TRBJ2-2; D is perhaps TRBD2 (5 bases). V lost 1 base and J lost 4, with 8 bases in between. CDR1 SGHKS and CDR2 YYEKEE come from the germline V gene (reference sequence). The CDR3 runs to 14 residues. The CDR3 here is CASSLRTSTGELFF. Here the CDR3 DNA reads TGTGCCAGCAGCTTGCGGACTTCCACCGGGGAGCTGTTTTTT.

This clonotype was seen more than once but under ten times. This rearrangement joins TRBV29-1 to TRBJ2-2, with D unclear. Trimming cost V 2 bases and J 1 base, with 8 bases left between them. CDR1 and CDR2 from the germline V gene are SQVTM and ANQGSEA. CDR3 length equals 14 residues. CDR3 coding DNA: TGCAGCGTTGAATGGAACCGGAACACCGGGGAGCTGTTTTTT. Translated: CSVEWNRNTGELFF.

This clonotype was seen at least ten times. The chain links TRBV5-1 to TRBJ2-7, with D hard to call. Trimming removed 1 base at V and 3 bases at J, with 8 bases between. The CDR3 spans 13 residues. Germline CDR1 and CDR2: SGHRS and YFSETQ. In DNA form, the CDR3 reads TGCGCCAGCAGCTTGCCTGAGAACTACGAGCAGTACTTC. This codes for CASSLPENYEQYF.

This clonotype was observed many times. This chain uses TRBV3-1 with TRBJ2-7, with unresolved D. The CDR3 covers 12 residues. V was clipped by 5 bases and J by 0 bases, with 5 bases between them. Germline-derived CDR1 and CDR2 are LGHDT and YNNKEL (reference sequence). The CDR3 nucleotides read TGTGCCAGCAGCGGGTACTCCTACGAGCAGTACTTC. Protein product: CASSGYSYEQYF.

This clonotype was picked up many times. The CDR3 region is CSASGGRGQNQPQHF. The DNA of the CDR3 is TGCAGTGCTAGTGGGGGCAGGGGGCAAAATCAGCCCCAGCATTTT. The chain uses TRBV20-1 and TRBJ1-5; 8 nucleotides match TRBD1. V lost 3 bases and J lost 4; bases outside the gene matches: 8. CDR3 length: 15 amino acids. The germline V gene has CDR1 DFQATT and CDR2 SNEGSKA (reference sequence).